What follows is one T cell receptor beta chain and its context. Its antigen remains unidentified. These data are taken from a study of CD8 T cells in Susac syndrome. Study overall: Among the Susac syndrome patients sequenced, over five had active disease and about eight were in remission.

The study's findings and limits: Clonal CD8+ expansion in Susac was highest in TEMRA cells and active patients.

This CDR3 comprises 15 residues. The junction had 7 bases not matched to a gene; V was cut back by 4 bases and J by 3 bases. CDR1 SGHVS and CDR2 FNYEAQ come from the germline V gene. The study sequenced TCR beta in blood CD8+ and CD4+ T cells. With random hexamers, about 0.5 to 1 ug RNA was reverse transcribed. The CDR3 of TCR beta was amplified by immunoSEQ multiplex PCR across 54 Vbeta and 13 Jbeta. MiXCR, applied by TCRdb to the immunoSEQ multiplex PCR reads, yields one record per CDR3 protein. The sample records fewer than 140,000 distinct CDR3 sequences, roughly 95% being singletons. The J gene is TRBJ2-7, the V gene TRBV7-6, with 9 nucleotides matching TRBD1. The receptor was derived from a human donor with Susac syndrome. Material for sequencing was CD8+ T cells from PBMCs. Here the CDR3 reads CASSYFPGQGYEQYF. The CDR3 coding sequence is TGTGCCAGCAGCTATTTCCCGGGACAGGGCTACGAGCAGTACTTC.